This TCR beta chain was retrieved from a study of blood T cell repertoires in COVID-19. Study at large: In each case, the material was cDNA or gDNA derived from T cells, B-cell-depleted T cells, or PBMCs.

Per the original data handling: How many nucleated cells were present was estimated from reference gene primer amplification. Assay used: immunoSEQ multiplex PCR; TCRdb lists only in-frame clones, some missing. V, J and clone size were drawn from that table, and D and trimming were deduced from the DNA. There are about 380,000 clones in the sample; roughly 89% occur only once, and 6.5% to 7% lies in the top ten. Germline CDR1 LGHDT, CDR2 YNNKEL (reference sequence). Trimming took 1 base from V and 2 from J, leaving 11 bases between them. The CDR3 covers 15 residues. The sample was peripheral blood. The chain has TRBV3-1 (or the pseudogene TRBV3-2) and TRBJ1-1, with D uncertain. The clonotype comes from a man aged 18 to 30 with active or convalescent COVID-19. The CDR3 sequence is CASSQASLANTEAFF. In nucleotides, the CDR3 is TGTGCCAGCAGCCAAGCGAGTCTTGCCAACACTGAAGCTTTCTTT.